The clone carrying this T cell receptor (beta chain) was seen repeatedly, ten times or more. The V segment lost 6 bases and the J segment 8 bases; nucleotides outside the gene matches: 8. The CDR3 contains 13 residues. Germline lookup yields CDR1 DFQATT and CDR2 SNEGSKA (reference sequence). The data were obtained in a study of T-cell reconstitution after alpha-beta-depleted transplantation in children. The authors prepared the TCRbeta library with unique molecular identifiers. TCRdb re-called the PCR reads with MiXCR, one entry per CDR3 protein. The table has around 580,000 distinct CDR3 sequences, about 23% seen once.

This sequence was found in a boy under three years old who had a stem cell transplant for acute myeloid leukemia, so the T cells may come from the graft donor. The chain couples TRBV20-1 to TRBJ2-1; 9 nucleotides line up with TRBD1. The material was PBMCs, mostly from graft donor cells, obtained 360 days after TCRalphabeta/CD19-depleted stem cell transplant. The chain's CDR3 is CSAPGQGSDEQFF. The CDR3 nucleotides are TGCAGTGCCCCGGGACAGGGATCGGATGAGCAGTTCTTC.